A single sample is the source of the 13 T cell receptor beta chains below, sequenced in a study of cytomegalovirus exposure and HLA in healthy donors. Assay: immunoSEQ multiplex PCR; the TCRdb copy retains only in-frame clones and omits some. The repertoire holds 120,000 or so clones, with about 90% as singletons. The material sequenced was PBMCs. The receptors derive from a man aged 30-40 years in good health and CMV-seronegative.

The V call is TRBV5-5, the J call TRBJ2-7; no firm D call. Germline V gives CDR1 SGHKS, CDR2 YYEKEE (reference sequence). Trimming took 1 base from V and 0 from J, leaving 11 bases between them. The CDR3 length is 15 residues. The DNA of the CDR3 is TGTGCCAGCAGCTTGACCAGCGCGATCTCCTACGAGCAGTACTTC. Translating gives CASSLTSAISYEQYF.

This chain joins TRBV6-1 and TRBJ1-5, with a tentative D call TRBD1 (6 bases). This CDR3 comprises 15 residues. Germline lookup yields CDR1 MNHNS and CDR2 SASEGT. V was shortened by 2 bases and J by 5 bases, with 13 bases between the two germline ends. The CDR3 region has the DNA TGTGCCAGCAGTGAACGGACAGACCGGTATCAGCCCCAGCATTTT. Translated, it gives CASSERTDRYQPQHF.

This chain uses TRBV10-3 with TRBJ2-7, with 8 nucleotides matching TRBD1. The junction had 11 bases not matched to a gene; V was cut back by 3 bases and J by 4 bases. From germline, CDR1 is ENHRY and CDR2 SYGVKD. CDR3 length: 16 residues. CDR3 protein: CAISEPRQTGAYEQYF. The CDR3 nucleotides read TGTGCCATCAGTGAACCACGGCAGACAGGGGCTTACGAGCAGTACTTC.

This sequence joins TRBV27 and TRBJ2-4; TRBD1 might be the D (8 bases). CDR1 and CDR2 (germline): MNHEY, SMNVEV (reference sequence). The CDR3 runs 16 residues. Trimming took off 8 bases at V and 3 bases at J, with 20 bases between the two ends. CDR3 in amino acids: CASGTGRERGKNIQYF. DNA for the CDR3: TGTGCCAGCGGGACAGGCCGGGAGCGGGGCAAAAACATTCAGTACTTC.

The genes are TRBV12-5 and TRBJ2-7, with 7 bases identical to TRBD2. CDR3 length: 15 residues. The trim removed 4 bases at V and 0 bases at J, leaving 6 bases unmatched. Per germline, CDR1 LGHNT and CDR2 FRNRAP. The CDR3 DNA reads TGTGCTAGTGGTTGGCTAGCGGAGAGCTCCTACGAGCAGTACTTC. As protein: CASGWLAESSYEQYF.

The DNA for the CDR3 is TGTGCCAGCAGCCCAACCGGGACAGCCGGAAACACCATATATTTT. Its translation: CASSPTGTAGNTIYF. The chain links TRBV11-2 to TRBJ1-3; 7 nucleotides align to TRBD1. V was pared by 5 bases and J by 4 bases, with 8 bases of the junction left unmatched. The germline V gene has CDR1 SGHAT and CDR2 FQNNGV. The CDR3 is 15 residues long.

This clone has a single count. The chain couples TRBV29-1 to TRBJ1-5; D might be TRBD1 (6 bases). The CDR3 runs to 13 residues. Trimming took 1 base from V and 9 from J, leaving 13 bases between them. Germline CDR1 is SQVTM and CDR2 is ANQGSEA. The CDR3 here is CSVEGPGAGPQHF. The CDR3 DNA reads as TGCAGCGTTGAAGGCCCAGGGGCCGGGCCCCAGCATTTT.

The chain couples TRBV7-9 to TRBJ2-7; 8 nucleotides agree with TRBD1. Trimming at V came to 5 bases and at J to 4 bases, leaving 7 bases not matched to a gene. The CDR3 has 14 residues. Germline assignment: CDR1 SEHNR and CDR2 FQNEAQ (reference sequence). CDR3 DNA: TGTGCCAGCAGCGATCGGACAGGGATATACGAGCAGTACTTC. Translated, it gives CASSDRTGIYEQYF. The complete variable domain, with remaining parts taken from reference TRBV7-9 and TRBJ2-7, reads DTGVSQNPRHKITKRGQNVTFRCDPISEHNRLYWYRQTLGQGPEFLTYFQNEAQLEKSRLLSDRFSAERPKGSFSTLEIQRTEQGDSAMYLCASSDRTGIYEQYFGPGTRLTVT.

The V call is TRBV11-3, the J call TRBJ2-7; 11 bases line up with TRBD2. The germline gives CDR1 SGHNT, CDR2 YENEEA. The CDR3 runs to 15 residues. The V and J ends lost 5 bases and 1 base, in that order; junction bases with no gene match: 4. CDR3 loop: CASSPRTSGSYEQYF. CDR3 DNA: TGTGCCAGCAGCCCAAGGACTAGCGGGTCCTACGAGCAGTACTTC.

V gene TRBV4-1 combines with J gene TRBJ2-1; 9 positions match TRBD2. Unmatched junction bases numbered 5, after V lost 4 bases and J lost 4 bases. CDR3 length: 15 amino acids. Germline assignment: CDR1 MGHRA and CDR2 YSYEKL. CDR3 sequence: CASSRVTSGYNEQFF. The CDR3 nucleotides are TGCGCCAGCAGCCGAGTGACTAGCGGTTACAATGAGCAGTTCTTC.

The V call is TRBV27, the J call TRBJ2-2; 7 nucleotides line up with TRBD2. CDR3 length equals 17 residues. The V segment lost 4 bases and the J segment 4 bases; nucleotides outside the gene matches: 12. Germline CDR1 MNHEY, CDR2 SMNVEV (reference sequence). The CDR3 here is CASSWTAGVGSTGELFF. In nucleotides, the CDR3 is TGTGCCAGCAGTTGGACGGCGGGAGTTGGGAGCACCGGGGAGCTGTTTTTT.

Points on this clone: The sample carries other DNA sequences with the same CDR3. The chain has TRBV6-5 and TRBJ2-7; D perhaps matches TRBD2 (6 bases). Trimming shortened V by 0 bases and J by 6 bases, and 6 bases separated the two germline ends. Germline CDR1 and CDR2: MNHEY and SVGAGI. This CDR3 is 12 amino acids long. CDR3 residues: CASSYSGGEQYF. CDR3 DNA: TGTGCCAGCAGTTACTCGGGGGGCGAGCAGTACTTC.

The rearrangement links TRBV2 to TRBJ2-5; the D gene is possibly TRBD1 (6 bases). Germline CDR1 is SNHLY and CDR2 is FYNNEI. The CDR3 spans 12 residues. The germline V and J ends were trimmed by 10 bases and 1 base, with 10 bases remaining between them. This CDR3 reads CATGQTQETQYF. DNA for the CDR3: TGTGCCACCGGACAGACCCAAGAGACCCAGTACTTC.